Shown below are 27 T cell receptor beta chains from a single sample sequenced in a study of Graves' ophthalmopathy and Graves' hyperthyroidism. As the template, RNA transcripts were used to amplify TCR beta CDR3 regions. An opening RT-PCR round employed HTBI primers and preceded a second-round multiplex PCR. Via MiXCR, TCRdb re-called the multiplex PCR reads, giving one row per CDR3 protein. The sample has around 340,000 distinct CDR3 sequences, 17% seen once; the top ten hold roughly 12%. Sequencing was performed on peripheral blood. The receptor set was obtained from an adult man with Graves' ophthalmopathy.

This clonotype was observed at least ten times. The J gene is TRBJ1-3, the V gene TRBV29-1, with D tentatively TRBD1 (6 bases). This CDR3 is built from 14 residues. The germline CDR1 and CDR2 sequences are SQVTM and ANQGSEA. DNA for the CDR3: TGCAGTATAAATGACGGGACAAGAGGAAACACCATATATTTT. Translation: CSINDGTRGNTIYF.

This clonotype was detected many times. V gene TRBV4-3 combines with J gene TRBJ2-7; D is perhaps TRBD1 (6 bases). This CDR3 has 14 residues. Germline V gives CDR1 LGHNA, CDR2 YSLEER. V dropped 2 bases and J dropped 1 base, with 9 bases sitting between them. In DNA, the CDR3 is TGCGCCAGCAGCCAACGAGGGGGTTCCTACGAGCAGTACTTC. This codes for CASSQRGGSYEQYF.

This chain links TRBV12-3 or TRBV12-4 with TRBJ2-7; TRBD1 agrees at 7 bases. There are 16 residues in the CDR3. The junction had 15 bases not matched to a gene; V was cut back by 5 bases and J by 5 bases. The CDR3 sequence is CASSATSGGDSDEQYF. In DNA form, the CDR3 reads TGTGCCAGCAGTGCCACATCAGGGGGAGATTCGGACGAGCAGTACTTC.

This clonotype was recorded at least ten times. This chain connects TRBV28 to TRBJ1-2; D unclear. V was clipped by 5 bases and J by 1 base, with 5 bases between them. The CDR3 sequence is 12 residues long. Per the germline V gene, CDR1 is MDHEN and CDR2 is SYDVKM. The CDR3 spells CASSNLNYGYTF. The CDR3 nucleotides are TGTGCCAGCAGTAATCTTAACTATGGCTACACCTTC.

This clonotype was counted at least ten times. The CDR3 loop is CASSPEAANTGELFF. The DNA for the CDR3 is TGTGCCAGCAGCCCAGAGGCCGCGAACACCGGGGAGCTGTTTTTT. The chain joins TRBV9 to TRBJ2-2; unclear D gene. The CDR3 has 15 amino acids. V was cut by 4 bases and J by 0 bases, with 10 bases left in between. The germline V gene has CDR1 SGDLS and CDR2 YYNGEE.

Ten or more counts support this clonotype. A read error is likely, as this CDR3 ends without the conserved phenylalanine or tryptophan. The limits of the CDR3 on the DNA are not certain, so only TCRdb's listed CDR3 is given. V is TRBV30 and J is TRBJ2-5; the table's D call of TRBD2 was not tested on the DNA. The CDR3 extends over 11 residues, inclusive of both ends. Per the germline V gene, CDR1 is GTSNPN and CDR2 is SVGIG (reference sequence). The chain's CDR3 is CAWSGLAGVTV.

There are many counts of this clonotype. The chain combines TRBV20-1 with TRBJ2-5, with a possible D match to TRBD1 (5 bases). The ends were cut back, 3 bases at V and 5 bases at J, with 7 bases in the middle. This CDR3 contains 11 residues. CDR1 is DFQATT and CDR2 is SNEGSKA in the germline V gene (reference sequence). In DNA, the CDR3 is TGCAGTGCTAGCAAGGGGGAGACCCAGTACTTC. This codes for CSASKGETQYF.

This clonotype occurred many times. This chain joins TRBV24-1 and TRBJ2-7; 7 bases line up with TRBD1. The germline V gene has CDR1 KGHDR and CDR2 SFDVKD. This CDR3 comprises 15 residues. V shed 4 bases, J shed 2 bases, and the junction held 7 bases outside the gene matches. CDR3: CATSDPRDRTYEQYF. Here the CDR3 DNA reads TGTGCCACCAGTGACCCCCGGGACAGAACCTACGAGCAGTACTTC.

This clonotype has ten or more counts. At one end, the junction sequence differs from germline, possibly due to a read error. The CDR3 spells CASSLSIQEAQYF. In nucleotides, the CDR3 is TGTGCCAGCAGCTTATCCATCCAAGAGGCCCAGTACTTC. The rearrangement joins TRBV7-2 to TRBJ2-5, with D hard to call. This CDR3 is built from 13 residues. Germline lookup yields CDR1 SGHTA and CDR2 FQGNSA.

The chain couples TRBV7-2 to TRBJ2-7, with 9 positions matching TRBD2. The V segment lost 1 base and the J segment 2 bases; nucleotides outside the gene matches: 3. CDR1 is SGHTA and CDR2 is FQGNSA in the germline V gene. This CDR3 comprises 15 residues. This chain's CDR3 is CASSLGSGSPYEQYF. The CDR3 DNA reads as TGTGCCAGCAGCTTAGGTAGCGGGAGCCCCTACGAGCAGTACTTC.

This clonotype was counted many times. The rearrangement links TRBV6-1 to TRBJ2-7; no firm D call. Trimming pared 2 bases from V and 5 bases from J, leaving 10 bases between. CDR3 length equals 13 residues. The germline gives CDR1 MNHNS, CDR2 SASEGT. CDR3 protein: CASSEQRLNEQYF. In nucleotides, the CDR3 is TGTGCCAGCAGTGAACAAAGGCTAAACGAGCAGTACTTC.

This clonotype has at least ten counts. The chain recombines TRBV14 with TRBJ2-7; no reliable D call. Trimming took off 3 bases at V and 3 bases at J, with 6 bases between the two ends. Germline CDR1 is SGHDN and CDR2 is FVKESK. This CDR3 has 12 residues. The CDR3 here is CASSHIRYEQYF. CDR3 nucleotide sequence: TGTGCCAGCAGCCATATACGCTACGAGCAGTACTTC.

This clonotype was observed at least ten times. The CDR3 region has the DNA TGTGCCAGCAGCCAAACCGGGACGGAGACCCCATACACCTTC. It yields the protein CASSQTGTETPYTF. The chain is built from TRBV3-1 and TRBJ1-2, with a tentative D call TRBD1 (5 bases). Per germline, CDR1 LGHDT and CDR2 YNNKEL (reference sequence). The CDR3 totals 14 residues. The V end lost 2 bases, the J end lost 11 bases, and 18 bases lay between the germline ends.

In this sample, this clonotype turned up many times. This rearrangement joins TRBV15 to TRBJ1-6; 11 bases fit TRBD1. Trimming took 0 bases from V and 9 from J; bases not matched to a gene: 4. This CDR3 is 16 amino acids long. Germline CDR1 reads LNHNV; CDR2 reads YYDKDF (reference sequence). CDR3 loop: CATSRERTGGFSPLHF. Here the CDR3 DNA reads TGTGCCACCAGCAGAGAACGGACAGGGGGCTTTTCACCCCTCCACTTT. The whole variable domain, filled in from reference TRBV15 and TRBJ1-6, reads DAMVIQNPRYQVTQFGKPVTLSCSQTLNHNVMYWYQQKSSQAPKLLFHYYDKDFNNEADTPDNFQSRRPNTSFCFLDIRSPGLGDTAMYLCATSRERTGGFSPLHFGNGTRLTVT.

Worth noting for this clonotype: One end of the junction varies from germline; a read error may be responsible. The chain joins TRBV5-1 to TRBJ2-2, with D perhaps matching TRBD1 (6 bases). Germline V gene sequence: CDR1 SGHRS, CDR2 YFSETQ. CDR3 size: 17 residues. The CDR3 protein is CASSTQGQTGDTRELFF. The CDR3 bases are TGCGCCAGCAGCACTCAAGGACAGACAGGAGACACCCGGGAGCTGTTTTTT.

This clonotype has more than one count but fewer than ten. The chain joins TRBV6-5 to TRBJ2-7; maybe TRBD1 (6 bases). Trimming removed 0 bases at V and 6 bases at J, with 15 bases between. Germline V lookup: CDR1 MNHEY, CDR2 SVGAGI. This CDR3 region has 15 residues. The CDR3 sequence is CASSYSDRSAREQYF. The CDR3, as DNA: TGTGCCAGCAGTTACTCTGACAGGTCAGCGCGCGAGCAGTACTTC.

This clonotype was observed many times. The DNA for the CDR3 is TGTGCCAGTAGTTTACAGGGGGCCCAGCCCCAGCATTTT. Its translation: CASSLQGAQPQHF. The chain recombines TRBV19 with TRBJ1-5; 9 bases line up with TRBD1. Trimming removed 5 bases from V and 7 bases from J; junction bases left unmatched: 3. This CDR3 has 13 residues. Germline values: CDR1 LNHDA, CDR2 SQIVND (reference sequence).

This clonotype was counted many times. This rearrangement joins TRBV6-5 to TRBJ2-2; 10 nucleotides line up with TRBD1. Germline V lookup: CDR1 MNHEY, CDR2 SVGAGI. Trimming removed 6 bases from V and 4 bases from J; junction bases left unmatched: 17. CDR3 length equals 19 residues. This CDR3 is CASSTAQTGGSMGTGELFF. Written as DNA, the CDR3 is TGTGCCAGCAGCACCGCCCAGACAGGGGGCTCTATGGGCACCGGGGAGCTGTTTTTT.

The CDR3 DNA sequence: TGTGCCAGCAGTTTAAGTGACAGGGTGGGCACTGAAGCTTTCTTT. As protein: CASSLSDRVGTEAFF. The chain links TRBV28 to TRBJ1-1; TRBD1 matches at 7 bases. V lost 2 bases to trimming and J lost 4 bases; unmatched junction nucleotides: 7. Germline assignment: CDR1 MDHEN and CDR2 SYDVKM. CDR3 size: 15 residues.

This clonotype was observed a handful of times. A much larger clone differs by one base, so this may be a read error. V usage is TRBV19 and J usage is TRBJ2-5; D not resolved. V dropped 5 bases and J dropped 1 base, with 11 bases sitting between them. CDR3 length: 14 amino acids. The germline V gene encodes CDR1 LNHDA and CDR2 SQIVND (reference sequence). CDR3 amino acids: CASSPLGSQETQYF. In nucleotides, the CDR3 is TGTGCCAGTAGTCCCCTCGGGTCCCAAGAGACCCAGTACTTC. The variable domain in full, completed from reference TRBV19 and TRBJ2-5, reads DGGITQSPKYLFRKEGQNVTLSCEQNLNHDAMYWYRQDPGQGLRLIYYSQIVNDFQKGDIAEGYSVSREKKESFPLTVTSAQKNPTAFYLCASSPLGSQETQYFGPGTRLLVL.

There are many counts of this clonotype. V is TRBV20-1 and J is TRBJ1-2; unclear D gene. This CDR3 spans 13 amino acids. Germline lookup yields CDR1 DFQATT and CDR2 SNEGSKA (reference sequence). Trimming pared 0 bases from V and 3 bases from J, leaving 8 bases between. CDR3 nucleotide sequence: TGCAGTGCTAGAGACGTATTACACTATGGCTACACCTTC. Protein: CSARDVLHYGYTF.

The chain uses TRBV7-2 and TRBJ1-3; 7 bases fit TRBD1. Trimming removed 6 bases from V and 2 bases from J; junction bases left unmatched: 4. Germline CDR1 and CDR2: SGHTA and FQGNSA. The CDR3 extends over 14 amino acids. CDR3 loop: CASRPTGTGNTIYF. In nucleotides, the CDR3 is TGTGCCAGCAGACCGACAGGGACTGGAAACACCATATATTTT.

With regard to this clonotype: At one end the junction does not follow the germline gene, possibly because of a read error. V is TRBV6-1 and J is TRBJ2-7, with D unresolved. This CDR3 contains 13 residues. Germline V gene sequence: CDR1 MNHNS, CDR2 SASEGT. In DNA, the CDR3 is TGTGCCAGCAGTGGAGTGGGGAACTACGAGCAGTGCTTC. This sequence encodes CASSGVGNYEQCF.

At least ten counts were recorded for this clonotype. V gene TRBV12-3 or TRBV12-4 combines with J gene TRBJ1-2, with TRBD1 matching over 8 bases. With 1 base clipped from V and 6 bases from J, the junction kept 10 bases outside the gene matches. This CDR3 is built from 16 residues. This CDR3 is CASSLGTGLIYDGYTF. CDR3 DNA: TGTGCCAGCAGTTTAGGGACAGGGTTAATTTACGATGGCTACACCTTC.

This clonotype was seen at least ten times. CDR3 residues: CATSDPGQGDGYTF. The CDR3 DNA reads TGTGCCACCAGTGATCCGGGACAGGGAGATGGCTACACCTTC. V gene TRBV24-1 combines with J gene TRBJ1-2, with TRBD1 identical over 9 bases. The CDR3 consists of 14 residues. V trimming: 3 bases; J trimming: 6 bases; junction bases outside the gene matches: 4. CDR1 and CDR2 (germline): KGHDR, SFDVKD.

This clonotype occurred many times. The chain is built from TRBV20-1 and TRBJ2-7; D is perhaps TRBD1 or TRBD2 (6 bases each). There are 19 residues in the CDR3. Between the trimmed V and J ends, which lost 5 bases and 2 bases, there was a span of 31 bases. Germline loops: CDR1 DFQATT, CDR2 SNEGSKA (reference sequence). In nucleotides, the CDR3 is TGCAGTGCTTCTCCAAGCCTGGGCGGGGACATCAAAAAGACCTACGAGCAGTACTTC. It encodes CSASPSLGGDIKKTYEQYF.

This clonotype was seen many times. CDR3 coding DNA: TGCAGTGCTAGCACTAACCTAGAGACCCAGTACTTC. Its protein is CSASTNLETQYF. The V and J genes are TRBV20-1 and TRBJ2-5, with unresolved D. Germline V gene lookup returns CDR1 DFQATT and CDR2 SNEGSKA (reference sequence). Deletions cut 3 bases from V and 4 bases from J, with 9 bases between. CDR3 size: 12 residues.